Sequencing of this T cell receptor beta chain was carried out in a study of OX40 agonist ivuxolimab in advanced cancers. Study as a whole: Among those treated, three patients had partial responses, one with hepatocellular carcinoma and two with cutaneous melanoma.

Whole-study findings and limits: CD4+ and CD8+ blood T cells expanded clonally by week 6 at 0.1 to 3.0 mg/kg.

Method: immunoSEQ multiplex PCR; TCRdb's copy keeps in-frame clones and lacks some. The data show just under 85,000 clones, 70% to 85% seen once. Concerning this clone: Its specificity is unknown.

With 3 bases removed from V and 2 bases from J, the gap between germline ends came to 12 bases. The CDR3 totals 14 residues. The germline gives CDR1 GTSNPN, CDR2 SVGIG (reference sequence). The specimen was CD4+ or CD8+ T cells sorted from blood, collected in a trial of the OX40 agonist ivuxolimab. The clonotype comes from an adult with an advanced solid tumor such as melanoma, head and neck, liver or kidney cancer. J is TRBJ2-3 and V is TRBV30, with D perhaps matching TRBD1 or TRBD2 (6 bases each). CDR3 nucleotides: TGTGCCTGGAGCAAGGGGGGCCCCACAGATACGCAGTATTTT. This gives the protein CAWSKGGPTDTQYF.